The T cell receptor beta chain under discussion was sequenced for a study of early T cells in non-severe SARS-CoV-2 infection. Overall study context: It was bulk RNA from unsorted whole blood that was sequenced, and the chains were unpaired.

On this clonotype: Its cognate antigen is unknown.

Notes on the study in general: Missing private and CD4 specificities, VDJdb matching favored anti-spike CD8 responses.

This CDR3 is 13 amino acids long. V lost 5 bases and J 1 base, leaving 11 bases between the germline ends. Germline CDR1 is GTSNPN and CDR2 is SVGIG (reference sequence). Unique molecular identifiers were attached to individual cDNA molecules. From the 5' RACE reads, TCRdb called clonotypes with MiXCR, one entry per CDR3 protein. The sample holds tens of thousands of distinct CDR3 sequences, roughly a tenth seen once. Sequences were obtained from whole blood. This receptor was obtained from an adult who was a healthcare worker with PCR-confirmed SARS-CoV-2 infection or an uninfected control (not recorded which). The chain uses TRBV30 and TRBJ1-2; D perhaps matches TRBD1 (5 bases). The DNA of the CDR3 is TGTGCCTGGGGGACGGGCCTTAACTATGGCTACACCTTC. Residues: CAWGTGLNYGYTF.